These 24 T cell receptor beta chains were all obtained from the same sample, sequenced in a study of T cells in Graves' hyperthyroidism and ophthalmopathy. Amplified TCR beta CDR3 regions came from RNA transcripts. A first-round RT-PCR of the TCR CDR3 used the HTBI primer set. TCRdb re-called the multiplex PCR reads with MiXCR, one entry per CDR3 protein. The sample has about 180,000 distinct CDR3 sequences; 17% are singletons. The material sequenced was blood. Every receptor here comes from a woman aged 45-65 years with Graves' hyperthyroidism.

This clonotype was counted at least ten times. The chain recombines TRBV12-3 or TRBV12-4 with TRBJ2-3; D perhaps matches TRBD2 (5 bases). This CDR3 spans 11 amino acids. V lost 3 bases and J lost 12, with 10 bases in between. The CDR3 reads CASSFGTSQYF. CDR3 nucleotide sequence: TGTGCCAGCAGTTTTGGAACTAGTCAGTATTTT.

This clonotype has at least ten counts. The chain is built from TRBV2 and TRBJ1-3, with 8 bases matching TRBD1. The CDR3 runs 16 residues. The germline V gene encodes CDR1 SNHLY and CDR2 FYNNEI. Trimming cost V 6 bases and J 3 bases; bases outside gene matches: 10. The CDR3 bases are TGTGCCAGCAGACAACAGGGGGGGTCCCATGGAAACACCATATATTTT. This codes for CASRQQGGSHGNTIYF.

The chain uses TRBV5-4 and TRBJ1-1; D gene uncertain. This CDR3 comprises 13 residues. Germline V gene data show CDR1 as SGHNT and CDR2 as YYREEE (reference sequence). With 4 bases removed from V and 3 bases from J, the gap between germline ends came to 10 bases. CDR3 in DNA: TGTGCCAGCAGCGACGAAGGCGACACTGAAGCTTTCTTT. Its protein product is CASSDEGDTEAFF.

This clonotype was detected many times. The rearrangement joins TRBV25-1 to TRBJ2-7, with D hard to call. The CDR3 is made up of 12 amino acids. V shed 1 base and J shed 4 bases, with 5 bases lying between them. Per germline, CDR1 MGHDK and CDR2 SYGVNS. The CDR3 nucleotides read TGTGCCAGCAGTGAATTTAAGTACGAGCAGTACTTC. Translation: CASSEFKYEQYF.

In this sample, this clonotype turned up a few times. The V and J genes are TRBV20-1 and TRBJ2-7; D unclear. The V gene lost 0 bases and the J gene lost 0 bases, with 6 bases spanning the gap. Germline CDR1 DFQATT, CDR2 SNEGSKA (reference sequence). There are 13 residues in the CDR3. DNA for the CDR3: TGCAGTGCTAGAGAGCTAAGCTCCTACGAGCAGTACTTC. Translated, it gives CSARELSSYEQYF.

The table lists this clonotype with a count of one. The junction and the germline gene differ at one end; a read error may be behind it. This sequence joins TRBV4-3 and TRBJ2-7, with 13 positions matching TRBD2. Germline V lookup: CDR1 LGHNA, CDR2 YSLEER. The CDR3 extends over 16 amino acids. The DNA for the CDR3 is TGCGCCAGCAGACCCACTAGCGGGGGGGGCCCCTACGAGCAGTGCTTC. Its protein is CASRPTSGGGPYEQCF.

The chain is built from TRBV5-1 and TRBJ2-5; either TRBD1 or TRBD2 may fit D (5 bases each). CDR3 size: 14 residues. Trimming removed 4 bases at V and 5 bases at J, with 15 bases between. Per the germline V gene, CDR1 is SGHRS and CDR2 is YFSETQ. CDR3 coding DNA: TGCGCCAGCAGCCCGGGACCCGGAATGGAGACCCAGTACTTC. Translating it yields CASSPGPGMETQYF.

A word on this clonotype: A much larger clone differs from this one at a single base, so this may be a read error. The rearrangement links TRBV28 to TRBJ2-3, with 13 nucleotides matching TRBD2. This CDR3 is 19 amino acids long. Germline lookup yields CDR1 MDHEN and CDR2 SYDVKM. The CDR3 DNA is TGTGCCAGCAGTTCGCTGACTAGCGGGGGGTCCTTCACCACAGATGCGCAGTATTTT. Its protein product is CASSSLTSGGSFTTDAQYF.

The rearrangement links TRBV29-1 to TRBJ1-2; 7 bases match TRBD1. This CDR3 region has 15 residues. Germline trimming cut 7 bases from V and 0 bases from J; bases unmatched to any gene: 11. CDR1 is SQVTM and CDR2 is ANQGSEA in the germline V gene. The CDR3 loop reads CSATTTGPPNYGYTF. The CDR3, as DNA: TGCAGCGCGACCACGACAGGGCCCCCTAACTATGGCTACACCTTC.

The sample holds a few counts of this clonotype. This rearrangement joins TRBV7-9 to TRBJ1-4, with D possibly matching TRBD1 (5 bases). V lost 5 bases, J lost 4 bases, and 14 bases lay in between. From germline, CDR1 is SEHNR and CDR2 FQNEAQ (reference sequence). CDR3 length: 15 residues. This chain's CDR3 is CASSRGRDFNEKLFF. CDR3 nucleotide sequence: TGTGCCAGCAGCCGGGGACGGGACTTTAATGAAAAACTGTTTTTT.

This clonotype was observed many times. V gene TRBV2 combines with J gene TRBJ1-2; TRBD1 matches 7 bases. Losses at the gene ends were 2 bases for V and 5 bases for J; bases not matched to a gene: 11. CDR3 length: 16 residues. Germline values: CDR1 SNHLY, CDR2 FYNNEI. CDR3: CASSERTEGAGYGYTF. CDR3 sequence (DNA): TGTGCCAGCAGTGAAAGGACGGAGGGGGCGGGTTATGGCTACACCTTC.

This clonotype was picked up many times. The V gene is TRBV5-1, the J gene TRBJ1-1; D is ambiguous. CDR1 and CDR2 (germline): SGHRS, YFSETQ. Trimming stripped 4 bases from V and 1 base from J, with 14 bases between. The CDR3 runs to 15 residues. The CDR3 DNA sequence: TGCGCCAGCAGCCTCGCCGGGCTGCCGAACACTGAAGCTTTCTTT. Its protein is CASSLAGLPNTEAFF.

This clonotype was seen at least ten times. V is TRBV20-1 and J is TRBJ1-1; D may be TRBD1 (6 bases). The CDR3 extends over 13 amino acids. CDR1 and CDR2 from the germline V gene are DFQATT and SNEGSKA (reference sequence). V lost 4 bases, J lost 0 bases, and 9 bases lay in between. The CDR3 sequence is CSATTGMNTEAFF. For the CDR3, the DNA is TGCAGTGCTACCACAGGGATGAACACTGAAGCTTTCTTT.

V usage is TRBV29-1 and J usage is TRBJ2-1; perhaps TRBD2 as D (5 bases). The CDR3 is 15 residues long. CDR1 and CDR2 from the germline V gene are SQVTM and ANQGSEA. Trimming shortened V by 6 bases and J by 0 bases, and 15 bases separated the two germline ends. CDR3 protein: CSVRYSVSSYNEQFF. CDR3 in DNA: TGCAGCGTACGATATAGCGTCAGCTCCTACAATGAGCAGTTCTTC.

This clonotype has ten or more counts. The chain uses TRBV7-2 and TRBJ1-2; 8 nucleotides match TRBD1. This CDR3 contains 16 residues. V lost 5 bases, J lost 8 bases, and 16 bases stayed unmatched. Germline V gene lookup returns CDR1 SGHTA and CDR2 FQGNSA. In DNA, the CDR3 is TGTGCCAGCAGCATACCTCAGACAGGACAGGGTGGGGGCTACACCTTC. Translation: CASSIPQTGQGGGYTF.

This clonotype was found many times. This rearrangement joins TRBV18 to TRBJ2-3; 10 nucleotides agree with TRBD2. CDR1 is KGHSH, CDR2 LQKENI, per germline. The CDR3 is 15 amino acids. J lost 1 base, V lost 5 bases, and 3 bases had no gene match. CDR3 nucleotides: TGTGCCAGCTCAAAGACTAGCGGGCGCACAGATACGCAGTATTTT. This encodes CASSKTSGRTDTQYF.

The V call is TRBV27, the J call TRBJ1-1; D is perhaps TRBD1 (6 bases). In germline, CDR1 is MNHEY, CDR2 SMNVEV (reference sequence). V was clipped by 3 bases and J by 7 bases, with 15 bases between them. The CDR3 has 14 residues. Here the CDR3 DNA reads TGTGCCAGCAGTTTCCTCGGACAGCTCAATGAAGCTTTCTTT. This codes for CASSFLGQLNEAFF.

This clonotype was seen ten or more times. The rearrangement links TRBV6-1 to TRBJ2-1; 10 bases line up with TRBD2. Unmatched junction bases numbered 8, after V lost 1 base and J lost 2 bases. The CDR3 loop spans 18 amino acids. Germline CDR1 reads MNHNS; CDR2 reads SASEGT. The CDR3, as DNA: TGTGCCAGCAGTGAAGAAGGCCCTAGCGGGGGACCCTACAATGAGCAGTTCTTC. Translated, it gives CASSEEGPSGGPYNEQFF.

This clonotype came up many times. The J gene is TRBJ2-2, the V gene TRBV2; no clear D. The CDR3 has 15 amino acids. V lost 6 bases, J lost 0 bases, and 11 bases lay in between. The germline CDR1 and CDR2 sequences are SNHLY and FYNNEI. The CDR3 sequence is CASRLVFANTGELFF. In nucleotides, the CDR3 is TGTGCCAGCAGATTGGTTTTCGCGAACACCGGGGAGCTGTTTTTT.

The V call is TRBV20-1, the J call TRBJ1-2, with 9 bases fitting TRBD1. Germline V gene lookup returns CDR1 DFQATT and CDR2 SNEGSKA (reference sequence). V lost 5 bases to trimming and J lost 8 bases; unmatched junction nucleotides: 6. The CDR3 is 12 residues long. The CDR3 DNA follows: TGCAGTGCTCAACAGGGGGCGAGGGGCTACACCTTC. Translated, it gives CSAQQGARGYTF.

This chain connects TRBV6-2 or TRBV6-3 to TRBJ2-3; tentative D call: TRBD1 (5 bases). The V gene lost 7 bases and the J gene lost 0 bases, with 11 bases spanning the gap. Germline V gives CDR1 MNHEY, CDR2 SVGEGT. There are 14 residues in the CDR3. CDR3 bases: TGTGCCAGCACGGCAGGGCTGAGCACAGATACGCAGTATTTT. Protein sequence: CASTAGLSTDTQYF.

This clonotype was detected ten times or more. This chain uses TRBV27 with TRBJ1-6; 7 positions agree with TRBD1. After removal of 1 base from V and 3 bases from J, the junction contained 3 bases not matched to a gene. Germline lookup yields CDR1 MNHEY and CDR2 SMNVEV (reference sequence). The CDR3 has 16 amino acids. CDR3 coding DNA: TGTGCCAGCAGTTTATGGGCAGGGGGCTATAATTCACCCCTCCACTTT. This encodes CASSLWAGGYNSPLHF.

This clonotype has only a few counts. V usage is TRBV19 and J usage is TRBJ2-7, with 7 bases identical to TRBD1. This CDR3 has 15 residues. In germline, CDR1 is LNHDA, CDR2 SQIVND (reference sequence). Unmatched junction bases numbered 9, after V lost 4 bases and J lost 3 bases. The CDR3 region has the DNA TGTGCCAGTAGTACGTTTCGGGACAGTTACTACGAGCAGTACTTC. Translating gives CASSTFRDSYYEQYF.

The genes are TRBV20-1 and TRBJ2-5, with D uncertain. V lost 5 bases, J lost 5 bases, and 15 bases lay in between. Germline CDR1 and CDR2: DFQATT and SNEGSKA (reference sequence). This CDR3 spans 13 amino acids. CDR3 region: CSAEDTLGETQYF. For the CDR3, the DNA is TGCAGTGCTGAAGACACCCTTGGGGAGACCCAGTACTTC.